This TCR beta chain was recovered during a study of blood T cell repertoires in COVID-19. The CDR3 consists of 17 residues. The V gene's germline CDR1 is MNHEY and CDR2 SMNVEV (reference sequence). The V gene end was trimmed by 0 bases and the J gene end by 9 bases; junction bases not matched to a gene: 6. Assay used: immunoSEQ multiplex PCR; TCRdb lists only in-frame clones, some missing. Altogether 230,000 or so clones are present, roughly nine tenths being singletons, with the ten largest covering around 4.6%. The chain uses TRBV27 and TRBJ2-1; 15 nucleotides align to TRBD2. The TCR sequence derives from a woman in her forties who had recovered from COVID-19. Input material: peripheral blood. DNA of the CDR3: TGTGCCAGCAGTTTATCGGGACTAGCGGGAGGAATGGTTGAGCAGTTCTTC. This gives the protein CASSLSGLAGGMVEQFF.